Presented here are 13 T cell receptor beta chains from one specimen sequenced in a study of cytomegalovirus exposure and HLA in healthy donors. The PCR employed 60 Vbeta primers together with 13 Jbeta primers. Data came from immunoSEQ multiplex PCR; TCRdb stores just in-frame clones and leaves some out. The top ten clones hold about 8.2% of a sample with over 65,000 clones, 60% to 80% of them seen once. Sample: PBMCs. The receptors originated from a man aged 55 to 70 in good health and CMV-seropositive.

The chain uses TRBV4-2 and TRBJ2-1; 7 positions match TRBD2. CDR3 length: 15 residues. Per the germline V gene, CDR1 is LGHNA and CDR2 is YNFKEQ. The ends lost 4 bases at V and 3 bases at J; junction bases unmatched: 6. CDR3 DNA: TGTGCCAGCAGCCCTAGCGGAACTTTCTACAATGAGCAGTTCTTC. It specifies CASSPSGTFYNEQFF.

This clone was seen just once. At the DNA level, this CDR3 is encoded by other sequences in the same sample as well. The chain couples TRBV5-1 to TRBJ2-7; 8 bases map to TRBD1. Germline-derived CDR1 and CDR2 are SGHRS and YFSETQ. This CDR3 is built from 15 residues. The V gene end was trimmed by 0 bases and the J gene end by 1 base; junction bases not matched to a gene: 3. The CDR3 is CASSLERTGSYEQYF. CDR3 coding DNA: TGCGCCAGCAGCTTGGAACGGACAGGGTCCTACGAGCAGTACTTC.

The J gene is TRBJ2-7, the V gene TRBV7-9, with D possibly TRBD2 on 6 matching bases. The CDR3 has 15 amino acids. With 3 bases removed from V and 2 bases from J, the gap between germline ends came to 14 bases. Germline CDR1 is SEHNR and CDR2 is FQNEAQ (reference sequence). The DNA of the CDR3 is TGTGCCAGCAGCTTTTTTAGCGGAAAAGCCTACGAGCAGTACTTC. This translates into CASSFFSGKAYEQYF.

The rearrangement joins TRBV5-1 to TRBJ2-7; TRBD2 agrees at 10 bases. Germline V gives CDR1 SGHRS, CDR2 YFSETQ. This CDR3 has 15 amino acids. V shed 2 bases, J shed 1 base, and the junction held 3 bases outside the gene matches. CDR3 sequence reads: CASSFDSGRSYEQYF. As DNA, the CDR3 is TGCGCCAGCAGCTTCGATAGCGGGAGGTCCTACGAGCAGTACTTC.

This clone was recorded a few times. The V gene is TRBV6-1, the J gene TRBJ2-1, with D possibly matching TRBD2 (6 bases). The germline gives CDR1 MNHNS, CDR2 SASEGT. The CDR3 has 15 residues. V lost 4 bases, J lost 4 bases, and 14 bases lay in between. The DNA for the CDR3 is TGTGCCAGCAGTGGGGGCCTAGCGCGTTACAATGAGCAGTTCTTC. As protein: CASSGGLARYNEQFF.

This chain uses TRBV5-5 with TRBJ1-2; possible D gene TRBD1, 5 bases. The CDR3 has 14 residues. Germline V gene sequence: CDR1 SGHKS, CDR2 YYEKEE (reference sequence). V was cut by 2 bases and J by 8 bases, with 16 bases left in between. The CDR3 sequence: CASSFSAGVEGYTF. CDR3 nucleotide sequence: TGTGCCAGCAGCTTCTCAGCGGGGGTTGAAGGCTACACCTTC.

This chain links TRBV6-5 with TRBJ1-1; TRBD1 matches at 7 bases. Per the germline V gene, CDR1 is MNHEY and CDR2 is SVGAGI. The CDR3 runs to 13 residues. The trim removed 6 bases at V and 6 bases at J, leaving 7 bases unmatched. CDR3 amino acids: CASRSTGSPEAFF. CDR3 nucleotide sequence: TGTGCCAGCAGGTCGACAGGGAGTCCTGAAGCTTTCTTT.

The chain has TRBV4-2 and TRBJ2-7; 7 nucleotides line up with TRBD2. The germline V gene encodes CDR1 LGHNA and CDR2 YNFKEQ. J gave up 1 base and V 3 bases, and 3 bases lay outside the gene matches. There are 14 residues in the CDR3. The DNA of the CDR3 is TGTGCCAGCAGCCAGGGAGGGTCGTCCTACGAGCAGTACTTC. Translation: CASSQGGSSYEQYF.

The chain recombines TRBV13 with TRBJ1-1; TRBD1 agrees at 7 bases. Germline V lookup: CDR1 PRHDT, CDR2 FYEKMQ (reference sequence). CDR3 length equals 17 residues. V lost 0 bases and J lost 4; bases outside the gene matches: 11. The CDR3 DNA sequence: TGTGCCAGCAGCTTAGGGGGACAGAGCCTGAGGGGCACTGAAGCTTTCTTT. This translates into CASSLGGQSLRGTEAFF.

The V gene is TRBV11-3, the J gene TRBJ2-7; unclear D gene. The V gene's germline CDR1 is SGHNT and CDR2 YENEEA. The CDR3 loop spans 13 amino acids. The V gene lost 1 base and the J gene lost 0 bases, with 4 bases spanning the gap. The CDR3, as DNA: TGTGCCAGCAGCTTAGCTGTCTCCTACGAGCAGTACTTC. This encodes CASSLAVSYEQYF.

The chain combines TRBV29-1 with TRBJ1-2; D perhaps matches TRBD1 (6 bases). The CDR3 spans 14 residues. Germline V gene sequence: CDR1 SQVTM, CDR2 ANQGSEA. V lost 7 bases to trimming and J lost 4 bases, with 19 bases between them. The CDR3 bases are TGCAGCGACAAAGTTGACAGGTTCCCCTATGGCTACACCTTC. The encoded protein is CSDKVDRFPYGYTF. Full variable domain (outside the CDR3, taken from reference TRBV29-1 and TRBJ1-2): SAVISQKPSRDICQRGTSLTIQCQVDSQVTMMFWYRQQPGQSLTLIATANQGSEATYESGFVIDKFPISRPNLTFSTLTVSNMSPEDSSIYLCSDKVDRFPYGYTFGSGTRLTVV.

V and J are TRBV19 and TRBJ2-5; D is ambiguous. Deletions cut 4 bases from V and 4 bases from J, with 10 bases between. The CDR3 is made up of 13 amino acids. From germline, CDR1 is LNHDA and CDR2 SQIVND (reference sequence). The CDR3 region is CASSTLYGETQYF. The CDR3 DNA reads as TGTGCCAGTAGTACACTGTACGGAGAGACCCAGTACTTC.

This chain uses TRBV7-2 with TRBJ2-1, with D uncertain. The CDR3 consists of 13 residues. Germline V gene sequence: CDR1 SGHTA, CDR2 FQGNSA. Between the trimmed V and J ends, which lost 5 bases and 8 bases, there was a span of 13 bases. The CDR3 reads CASSQDREDEQFF. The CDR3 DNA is TGTGCCAGCAGCCAAGACCGAGAGGATGAGCAGTTCTTC. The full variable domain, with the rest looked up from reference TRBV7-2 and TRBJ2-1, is GAGVSQSPSNKVTEKGKDVELRCDPISGHTALYWYRQSLGQGLEFLIYFQGNSAPDKSGLPSDRFSAERTGGSVSTLTIQRTQQEDSAVYLCASSQDREDEQFFGPGTRLTVL.